The clone carrying this TCR beta chain was detected only a few times. Its specificity is not known. TCRdb re-analysed the reads in MiXCR, keeping a single row per CDR3 protein. Here the sample spans approximately 590,000 distinct CDR3 sequences, 40% being singletons. Germline CDR1 is DFQATT and CDR2 is SNEGSKA (reference sequence). Trimming left V 1 base short and J 7 bases short, with 7 bases between. The length of the CDR3 is 11 residues. The data belong to a study of T cell repertoires in cytomegalovirus infection. The material sequenced was cultured PBMCs, taken from culture after CMV antigen stimulation. The source of this sequence is a human donor in good health (CMV status not recorded). Some clones in this sample may be carry-over from other donors' samples. The chain has TRBV20-1 and TRBJ1-1; TRBD1 is a possible D gene (5 bases). The CDR3 spells CSARVQGEAFF. CDR3 nucleotides: TGCAGTGCTAGAGTCCAGGGTGAAGCTTTCTTT.